This record looks at one T cell receptor (beta chain) sequence and its context. No antigen is known for it. Germline CDR1 reads MNHEY; CDR2 reads SMNVEV (reference sequence). This CDR3 is 16 amino acids long. V was clipped by 4 bases and J by 0 bases, with 13 bases between them. The sample originates from a study of cytomegalovirus exposure and HLA in healthy donors. Clones were read by immunoSEQ multiplex PCR, and TCRdb kept only the in-frame ones, dropping some. This repertoire shows about 160,000 clones, roughly nine tenths found once; its top ten account for roughly 3%. Study observations and caveats: According to the study, around 180 TCR beta chains were cytomegalovirus-associated. The tendency of first-cohort TCR clusters to co-occur in the 120 validation repertoires was the finding of a later analysis. It was reported that the classifier diagnosed cytomegalovirus status with high specificity and sensitivity in both the original and validation cohorts.

Input material: PBMCs. This clonotype originated in a woman between 18 and 29 years old in good health and CMV-seropositive. V usage is TRBV27 and J usage is TRBJ1-3; D is undetermined. CDR3 amino acids: CASSSIGGSSGNTIYF. The CDR3 DNA reads TGTGCCAGCAGTTCTATCGGTGGTAGCTCTGGAAACACCATATATTTT.